This record covers a single T cell receptor beta chain. Its antigen is currently unknown. Unique molecular identifiers were used to barcode this TCRbeta library. MiXCR, applied by TCRdb to the PCR reads, yields one record per CDR3 protein. Among about 900,000 distinct CDR3 sequences listed, about 29% were seen once. These data come from a study of T-cell reconstitution after alpha-beta-depleted transplantation in children. Study-level points and caveats: Several hundred expanded graft clones reportedly gave rise to the alpha-beta T cells present about two months after transplant.

The germline CDR1 and CDR2 sequences are SGHTA and FQGTGA. The CDR3 has 14 residues. J was trimmed by 4 bases and V by 5 bases; bases with no gene match: 4. The chain links TRBV7-3 to TRBJ2-2, with 7 bases that match TRBD1. The sequence was collected from a boy under three years old who had a stem cell transplant for SCID, so the T cells may come from the graft donor. Source: PBMCs, mostly from graft donor cells, taken 360 days after TCRalphabeta/CD19-depleted stem cell transplant. The chain's CDR3 is CASSRDSGTGELFF. In DNA form, the CDR3 reads TGTGCCAGCAGCCGGGACAGCGGCACCGGGGAGCTGTTTTTT.